The clone carrying this TCR beta chain was observed at least ten times. The antigen is undetermined. The CDR3 runs 17 residues. The V gene's germline CDR1 is SGHAT and CDR2 FQNNGV. V shed 2 bases, J shed 0 bases, and the junction held 5 bases outside the gene matches. These data are taken from a study of regulatory T cells in long-lasting Graves disease. In the study overall: Persistent Graves' disease required over 5 years of antithyroid drugs and positive TSH receptor antibodies.

In building TCR beta libraries, iRepertoire HTBI primers were used together with Arm-PCR of CDR3 regions. Original processing methods: Identification across samples found more than 55 TRBV and over 12 TRBJ segments. TCRdb analysed the multiplex PCR reads with MiXCR anew, one entry per CDR3 protein. TCRdb, not the authors, supplied the V and J calls. The sample lists roughly 470,000 distinct CDR3 sequences, roughly 20% occurring once. Time point noted: persistent/refractory GD, antithyroid drugs over 5 years with positive TRAb. Extracted RNA from PBMCs served as the source of the TCR library. The EDTA tubes were filled with around 8.5 milliliters of drawn peripheral blood. Study conclusions and caveats: TCR diversity in persistent Graves' patients was below that of newly diagnosed ones.

This chain connects TRBV11-2 to TRBJ2-3; 10 bases agree with TRBD2. The starting material was peripheral blood mononuclear cells (PBMCs), obtained when the disease was refractory, from a patient treated with antithyroid drugs. This sequence originates from a female donor with Graves disease. The CDR3 sequence: CASSLRTSGVSTDTQYF. In DNA, the CDR3 is TGTGCCAGCAGCTTACGCACTAGCGGGGTTAGCACAGATACGCAGTATTTT.